The 15 T cell receptor beta chains in this list originate from one sample, sequenced in a study of T cells after yellow fever vaccination. TCRdb reprocessed the 5' RACE reads with MiXCR, giving one entry per CDR3 protein. The sample holds hundreds of thousands of distinct CDR3 sequences, approximately 13% seen once. The sequenced sample was PBMCs, obtained on the day of the yellow fever booster vaccination. Source of these receptors: a man aged 25-45 years who received the YFV17D yellow fever vaccine.

This rearrangement joins TRBV5-1 to TRBJ2-3; TRBD2 agrees at 13 bases. V shed 3 bases, J shed 3 bases, and the junction held 4 bases outside the gene matches. The CDR3 has 16 amino acids. Germline values: CDR1 SGHRS, CDR2 YFSETQ. DNA of the CDR3: TGCGCCAGCAGCTCAGGGACTAGCGGGGAAACAGATACGCAGTATTTT. It specifies CASSSGTSGETDTQYF.

V is TRBV11-2 and J is TRBJ2-1, with 9 nucleotides matching TRBD1. CDR3 length: 13 residues. Unmatched junction bases numbered 9, after V lost 4 bases and J lost 14 bases. Germline V gene data show CDR1 as SGHAT and CDR2 as FQNNGV. Written as DNA, the CDR3 is TGTGCCAGCAGCTCCTCAAACCGGGACAGGGAGTTCTTC. Encoded protein: CASSSSNRDREFF.

This clonotype was seen a handful of times. V is TRBV5-1 and J is TRBJ1-1, with TRBD1 as a possible D gene (5 bases). The CDR3 length is 15 residues. Germline assignment: CDR1 SGHRS and CDR2 YFSETQ. The V end was cut by 0 bases, the J end by 4 bases, with 13 bases between. CDR3 coding DNA: TGCGCCAGCAGCTTGGTGGGGGTGACGGGCACTGAAGCTTTCTTT. Translated: CASSLVGVTGTEAFF.

The chain carries TRBV5-1 and TRBJ2-7; TRBD1 matches at 12 bases. CDR1 and CDR2 from the germline V gene are SGHRS and YFSETQ. The CDR3 is 15 amino acids. J was trimmed by 6 bases and V by 5 bases; bases with no gene match: 9. CDR3 loop: CASSRPGTGGVEQYF. CDR3 coding DNA: TGCGCCAGCAGTAGGCCCGGGACAGGGGGCGTCGAGCAGTACTTC. Supplemented by reference TRBV5-1 and TRBJ2-7, the full variable domain reads KAGVTQTPRYLIKTRGQQVTLSCSPISGHRSVSWYQQTPGQGLQFLFEYFSETQRNKGNFPGRFSGRQFSNSRSEMNVSTLELGDSALYLCASSRPGTGGVEQYFGPGTRLTVT.

V usage is TRBV7-8 and J usage is TRBJ2-7; 7 positions agree with TRBD1. CDR1 and CDR2 from the germline V gene are SGHVS and FQNEAQ. J was trimmed by 4 bases and V by 5 bases; bases with no gene match: 8. This CDR3 spans 14 amino acids. The CDR3 sequence is CASSPDRVWYEQYF. The CDR3 DNA sequence: TGTGCCAGCAGCCCAGACAGGGTTTGGTACGAGCAGTACTTC.

This chain joins TRBV6-5 and TRBJ2-3, with D perhaps TRBD2 (5 bases). The CDR3 extends over 15 amino acids. Germline V gene sequence: CDR1 MNHEY, CDR2 SVGAGI. V gave up 0 bases and J gave up 9 bases, with 16 bases separating them. CDR3 region: CASSYSTITPETQYF. The CDR3, as DNA: TGTGCCAGCAGTTACTCGACTATAACTCCGGAAACGCAGTATTTT.

This clonotype showed up just a few times. The rearrangement joins TRBV18 to TRBJ2-7, with D perhaps TRBD1 (6 bases). The CDR3 is 15 amino acids. Germline V CDR1 and CDR2: KGHSH, LQKENI. Trimming removed 0 bases at V and 2 bases at J, with 11 bases between. CDR3 bases: TGTGCCAGCTCACCACCACAGGGATCACCCTACGAGCAGTACTTC. Residues: CASSPPQGSPYEQYF. The full variable domain, rest sourced from reference TRBV18 and TRBJ2-7, is NAGVMQNPRHLVRRRGQEARLRCSPMKGHSHVYWYRQLPEEGLKFMVYLQKENIIDESGMPKERFSAEFPKEGPSILRIQQVVRGDSAAYFCASSPPQGSPYEQYFGPGTRLTVT.

This rearrangement joins TRBV28 to TRBJ1-5; 11 positions match TRBD1. CDR1 is MDHEN, CDR2 SYDVKM, per germline. This CDR3 has 14 residues. The V and J ends lost 4 bases and 7 bases, in that order; junction bases with no gene match: 3. The chain's CDR3 is CASSWGQGEQPQHF. CDR3 nucleotides: TGTGCCAGCAGTTGGGGACAGGGGGAACAGCCCCAGCATTTT.

Written as DNA, the CDR3 is TGTGCCAGCAGCCAAATAGCGGGAGATCCCTCCATTCAGTACTTC. This codes for CASSQIAGDPSIQYF. The V call is TRBV7-9, the J call TRBJ2-4; 9 bases are shared with TRBD2. V lost 5 bases, J lost 9 bases, and 11 bases stayed unmatched. The CDR3 is 15 amino acids. CDR1 and CDR2 from the germline V gene are SEHNR and FQNEAQ (reference sequence).

The chain combines TRBV20-1 with TRBJ2-1; TRBD1 aligns across 7 bases. CDR3 length: 14 amino acids. The trim removed 6 bases at V and 6 bases at J, leaving 11 bases unmatched. Per the germline V gene, CDR1 is DFQATT and CDR2 is SNEGSKA (reference sequence). The CDR3 region is CSAKQGDIRNEQFF. The CDR3 bases are TGCAGTGCCAAGCAGGGGGACATACGCAATGAGCAGTTCTTC.

In this sample, this clonotype turned up a few times. This chain connects TRBV20-1 to TRBJ2-1, with 8 bases aligning to TRBD2. V shed 6 bases and J 8 bases; nucleotides not matched to a gene: 24. The CDR3 is 18 amino acids. Germline assignment: CDR1 DFQATT and CDR2 SNEGSKA (reference sequence). This CDR3 reads CSARSPLLSGSIGDEQFF. The CDR3 DNA reads TGCAGTGCCCGTAGTCCCCTTTTGAGCGGGAGTATTGGAGATGAGCAGTTCTTC.

The chain is built from TRBV9 and TRBJ1-4; the match to TRBD1 covers 7 bases. The CDR3 covers 16 residues. Germline lookup yields CDR1 SGDLS and CDR2 YYNGEE. The V and J ends lost 3 bases and 3 bases, in that order; junction bases with no gene match: 8. DNA of the CDR3: TGTGCCAGCAGCGGACAGGGATCAAGGGCTAATGAAAAACTGTTTTTT. This codes for CASSGQGSRANEKLFF.

The table lists this clonotype with a few counts. This chain links TRBV7-2 with TRBJ2-1; 10 bases are a match to TRBD1. The CDR3 has 15 residues. CDR1 SGHTA and CDR2 FQGNSA come from the germline V gene. V gave up 5 bases and J gave up 6 bases; unmatched junction bases: 7. The CDR3 bases are TGTGCCAGCAGCCCCCGGACAGGGGGAGGCAATGAGCAGTTCTTC. Its translation: CASSPRTGGGNEQFF. The full variable domain, rest sourced from reference TRBV7-2 and TRBJ2-1, is GAGVSQSPSNKVTEKGKDVELRCDPISGHTALYWYRQSLGQGLEFLIYFQGNSAPDKSGLPSDRFSAERTGGSVSTLTIQRTQQEDSAVYLCASSPRTGGGNEQFFGPGTRLTVL.

The rearrangement links TRBV6-1 to TRBJ2-1, with TRBD2 as a possible D gene (5 bases). The V end was cut by 8 bases, the J end by 8 bases, with 19 bases between. This CDR3 has 14 residues. Germline V gives CDR1 MNHNS, CDR2 SASEGT. CDR3 in amino acids: CASLIGLRRDEQFF. The CDR3 bases are TGTGCCAGCCTGATAGGACTCCGTCGGGATGAGCAGTTCTTC.

The chain recombines TRBV7-2 with TRBJ1-5; D is unresolved. Germline V gene sequence: CDR1 SGHTA, CDR2 FQGNSA. The CDR3 is 13 amino acids. Between the trimmed V and J ends, which lost 3 bases and 9 bases, there was a span of 12 bases. DNA for the CDR3: TGTGCCAGCAGCTTGACGAGCGGACGGCCCCAGCATTTT. Protein sequence: CASSLTSGRPQHF.